These 32 T cell receptor beta chains originate from one sample sequenced in a study of blood T cell repertoires in COVID-19 (dated by TCRdb to 2020 to 2021). To prepare the library, the immunoSEQ multiplex PCR assay was applied. TCRdb's version of the immuneACCESS table is confined to in-frame rearrangements and falls short of the full clone set. An unresolved V gene accounts for under half of the shortfall where checked; the remainder is of unknown origin. The sample has approximately 470,000 clones on record, roughly 85% of them singletons. The ten biggest clones cover approximately 3% of the sample. Sequencing was performed on peripheral blood. These receptors originate from a human donor in a cohort sampled during active COVID-19.

V is TRBV19 and J is TRBJ1-5, with D possibly being TRBD1 (6 bases). The CDR3 runs 15 residues. Germline V gives CDR1 LNHDA, CDR2 SQIVND (reference sequence). The V gene lost 5 bases and the J gene lost 2 bases, with 13 bases spanning the gap. The CDR3 loop is CASSFGAGGNQPQHF. DNA of the CDR3: TGTGCCAGTAGTTTCGGGGCAGGGGGCAATCAGCCCCAGCATTTT.

For this clone: The CDR3 ends on some other residue instead of the conserved phenylalanine or tryptophan, so this is likely a read error. No DNA is shown, since the ends of the CDR3 on it are uncertain; the CDR3 is the one TCRdb lists. This sequence joins TRBV20-1 and TRBJ1-1. The CDR3 has 13 amino acids, counting both end residues. Germline V gene sequence: CDR1 DFQATT, CDR2 SNEGSKA (reference sequence). CDR3 residues: CSASFERGGRLIL.

The gene calls are TRBV6-1 and TRBJ2-1; D might be TRBD2 (6 bases). The germline V and J ends were trimmed by 4 bases and 2 bases, with 18 bases remaining between them. In germline, CDR1 is MNHNS, CDR2 SASEGT. The CDR3 covers 17 residues. The CDR3 DNA reads as TGTGCCAGCAGTGGAAAGGGCTGGCGGGGTACCTACAATGAGCAGTTCTTC. Translated, it gives CASSGKGWRGTYNEQFF.

The rearrangement uses TRBV18 and TRBJ2-3, with 7 bases that match TRBD2. The CDR3 covers 16 residues. Per germline, CDR1 KGHSH and CDR2 LQKENI. The junction had 8 bases not matched to a gene; V was cut back by 3 bases and J by 2 bases. The CDR3: CASSPNPGGLTDTQYF. The DNA for the CDR3 is TGTGCCAGCTCACCGAACCCGGGAGGACTCACAGATACGCAGTATTTT.

The chain employs TRBV19 and TRBJ2-3, with 7 bases that match TRBD2. V lost 6 bases to trimming and J lost 2 bases; unmatched junction nucleotides: 11. The CDR3 runs 16 residues. Germline assignment: CDR1 LNHDA and CDR2 SQIVND (reference sequence). For the CDR3, the DNA is TGTGCCAGTAGCGATTTAGTAGCGGGCCACACAGATACGCAGTATTTT. This gives the protein CASSDLVAGHTDTQYF.

This rearrangement joins TRBV25-1 to TRBJ2-7, with no clear D. In germline, CDR1 is MGHDK, CDR2 SYGVNS. V dropped 4 bases and J dropped 6 bases, with 7 bases sitting between them. The CDR3 has 11 amino acids. The DNA for the CDR3 is TGTGCCAGCAGTGTCTTCCTCGAGCAGTACTTC. Translation gives CASSVFLEQYF.

The rearrangement links TRBV18 to TRBJ2-1; D gene ambiguous. V was cut by 3 bases and J by 2 bases, with 14 bases left in between. Per germline, CDR1 KGHSH and CDR2 LQKENI. The CDR3 spans 16 residues. The CDR3 protein is CASSPLVGPPYNEQFF. The DNA of the CDR3 is TGTGCCAGCTCACCCCTCGTGGGCCCTCCCTACAATGAGCAGTTCTTC.

This chain links TRBV27 with TRBJ2-5; 7 bases match TRBD2. This CDR3 is built from 14 residues. CDR1 and CDR2 from the germline V gene are MNHEY and SMNVEV (reference sequence). J was trimmed by 2 bases and V by 6 bases; bases with no gene match: 6. CDR3 protein: CASRPAGAQETQYF. CDR3 sequence (DNA): TGTGCCAGCAGGCCGGCGGGAGCGCAAGAGACCCAGTACTTC.

The CDR3 bases are TGTGCCAGCAGCTCCGGACTAGCCATGAACACCGGGGAGCTGTTTTTT. Protein product: CASSSGLAMNTGELFF. This rearrangement joins TRBV5-4 to TRBJ2-2, with TRBD2 matching 8 bases. The CDR3 contains 16 residues. Germline V lookup: CDR1 SGHNT, CDR2 YYREEE (reference sequence). The J segment lost 1 base and the V segment lost 3 bases, leaving 5 bases of the junction unmatched.

The rearrangement uses TRBV6-5 and TRBJ1-1; TRBD1 aligns across 7 bases. The CDR3 spans 14 residues. Trimming cost V 6 bases and J 11 bases; bases outside gene matches: 15. Germline values: CDR1 MNHEY, CDR2 SVGAGI. CDR3: CASSQDRDLLGAFF. The CDR3 nucleotides are TGTGCCAGCAGCCAAGACAGGGACCTACTCGGGGCTTTCTTT.

This clone was seen just once. This chain links TRBV29-1 with TRBJ2-3; maybe TRBD2 (6 bases). Trimming pared 7 bases from V and 3 bases from J, leaving 14 bases between. Germline loops: CDR1 SQVTM, CDR2 ANQGSEA. The CDR3 consists of 13 residues. CDR3 region: CSGTQAGTDTQYF. CDR3 DNA: TGCAGCGGAACTCAGGCGGGGACAGATACGCAGTATTTT.

The chain couples TRBV6-1 to TRBJ2-5; 12 bases align to TRBD2. CDR1 and CDR2 (germline): MNHNS, SASEGT. Trimming took 2 bases from V and 5 from J; bases not matched to a gene: 3. The CDR3 extends over 15 amino acids. The CDR3 DNA reads TGTGCCAGCAGTGAACGACTAGCGGGAGTGGAGACCCAGTACTTC. Translated: CASSERLAGVETQYF.

The J gene is TRBJ2-7, the V gene TRBV7-9, with D unresolved. Germline V gene lookup returns CDR1 SEHNR and CDR2 FQNEAQ (reference sequence). The V end lost 4 bases, the J end lost 2 bases, and 15 bases lay between the germline ends. The CDR3 is 15 residues long. The CDR3 DNA reads as TGTGCCAGCAGCTCCCCGGGTCGCTCCACCTACGAGCAGTACTTC. Translating it yields CASSSPGRSTYEQYF.

The chain uses TRBV6-5 and TRBJ1-4; tentatively, D is TRBD1 (6 bases). V lost 8 bases, J lost 8 bases, and 15 bases lay in between. Germline V gives CDR1 MNHEY, CDR2 SVGAGI. The CDR3 covers 13 residues. The CDR3: CASLGGAKEKLFF. The DNA of the CDR3 is TGTGCCAGCCTAGGGGGGGCAAAGGAAAAACTGTTTTTT.

The chain carries TRBV4-3 and TRBJ2-7, with 10 bases fitting TRBD2. This CDR3 has 14 amino acids. The germline V gene encodes CDR1 LGHNA and CDR2 YSLEER. Germline trimming cut 5 bases from V and 5 bases from J; bases unmatched to any gene: 6. The CDR3 here is CASSWGLATDEQYF. The CDR3 DNA sequence: TGCGCCAGCAGCTGGGGACTAGCGACGGACGAGCAGTACTTC.

The chain couples TRBV4-1 to TRBJ1-4, with 7 bases lining up with TRBD1. CDR3 length equals 14 residues. Germline V gene data show CDR1 as MGHRA and CDR2 as YSYEKL. The V gene end was trimmed by 4 bases and the J gene end by 8 bases; junction bases not matched to a gene: 7. The CDR3 region has the DNA TGCGCCAGCAGCCGACAGGGTGGGCAAGAAAAACTGTTTTTT. Its translation: CASSRQGGQEKLFF.

This chain joins TRBV29-1 and TRBJ2-3; TRBD1 matches at 7 bases. V dropped 5 bases and J dropped 1; count of bases not matched to a gene: 3. CDR3 length: 13 residues. The germline V gene has CDR1 SQVTM and CDR2 ANQGSEA. The CDR3 reads CSVQGVGTDTQYF. The CDR3 DNA reads TGCAGCGTTCAGGGGGTCGGCACAGATACGCAGTATTTT.

This clone has a handful of counts. The rearrangement joins TRBV4-1 to TRBJ2-7; the D gene is possibly TRBD2 (7 bases). The germline V gene has CDR1 MGHRA and CDR2 YSYEKL. The CDR3 spans 15 residues. The ends were cut back, 1 base at V and 2 bases at J, with 12 bases in the middle. CDR3 loop: CASSQGGGAPYEQYF. The DNA of the CDR3 is TGCGCCAGCAGCCAAGGTGGGGGGGCGCCCTACGAGCAGTACTTC.

This sequence joins TRBV10-3 and TRBJ2-5; 7 positions agree with TRBD1. The CDR3 is made up of 15 amino acids. Looked up from germline, CDR1 is ENHRY and CDR2 is SYGVKD. The V segment lost 6 bases and the J segment 1 base; nucleotides outside the gene matches: 8. The CDR3 loop is CAIRSNRGSQETQYF. DNA for the CDR3: TGTGCCATCAGATCCAACAGGGGCTCCCAAGAGACCCAGTACTTC.

Written as DNA, the CDR3 is TGTGCCAGCAGCTTAGTAGGGGGACAGGATGAAAAACTGTTTTTT. It encodes CASSLVGGQDEKLFF. V gene TRBV7-9 combines with J gene TRBJ1-4; 8 bases map to TRBD1. CDR1 is SEHNR and CDR2 is FQNEAQ in the germline V gene (reference sequence). J lost 6 bases, V lost 1 base, and 4 bases had no gene match. The CDR3 covers 15 residues.

The CDR3 loop is CASSLAGWGGRQQETQYF. The CDR3 DNA reads as TGTGCCAGCAGCTTAGCGGGCTGGGGCGGGAGGCAGCAAGAGACCCAGTACTTC. This chain links TRBV7-2 with TRBJ2-5; 8 bases line up with TRBD2. The CDR3 spans 18 residues. V was clipped by 0 bases and J by 2 bases; unmatched bases: 11. Germline CDR1 SGHTA, CDR2 FQGNSA.

The chain links TRBV2 to TRBJ1-4; D unresolved. Trimming left V 7 bases short and J 4 bases short, with 10 bases between. The V gene's germline CDR1 is SNHLY and CDR2 FYNNEI. This CDR3 has 13 amino acids. The CDR3 reads CASISRGNEKLFF. The CDR3 DNA reads TGTGCCAGCATTTCACGGGGTAATGAAAAACTGTTTTTT.

V gene TRBV19 combines with J gene TRBJ2-1; D may be TRBD2 (7 bases). V dropped 7 bases and J dropped 0 bases, with 13 bases sitting between them. CDR1 is LNHDA, CDR2 SQIVND, per germline (reference sequence). The CDR3 contains 15 residues. CDR3 in amino acids: CASKGGGYSYNEQFF. CDR3 coding DNA: TGTGCCAGTAAAGGGGGGGGCTACTCCTACAATGAGCAGTTCTTC.

The chain uses TRBV10-2 and TRBJ1-2; 7 bases agree with TRBD1. V lost 7 bases and J lost 4; bases outside the gene matches: 9. The CDR3 is 14 amino acids. Germline V CDR1 and CDR2: WSHSY, SAAADI. The CDR3 spells CASMRGDSLYGYTF. The CDR3 nucleotides are TGCGCCAGCATGAGGGGGGACAGCCTCTATGGCTACACCTTC.

The rearrangement uses TRBV7-3 and TRBJ2-3; 7 nucleotides align to TRBD2. Trimming at V came to 5 bases and at J to 5 bases, leaving 4 bases not matched to a gene. From germline, CDR1 is SGHTA and CDR2 FQGTGA. The CDR3 consists of 13 residues. The CDR3 is CASSREEIDTQYF. CDR3 coding DNA: TGTGCCAGCAGCCGGGAGGAGATAGATACGCAGTATTTT.

The chain recombines TRBV6-6 with TRBJ1-6; TRBD1 matches 8 bases. This CDR3 contains 14 residues. V lost 5 bases and J lost 7; bases outside the gene matches: 4. Germline V gene sequence: CDR1 MNHNY, CDR2 SVGAGI (reference sequence). The CDR3 DNA sequence: TGTGCCAGCAGTCCCCGGGACAGGAATTCACCCCTCCACTTT. Protein product: CASSPRDRNSPLHF.

This chain connects TRBV30 to TRBJ1-2, with 8 bases fitting TRBD1. Germline V gives CDR1 GTSNPN, CDR2 SVGIG (reference sequence). The CDR3 spans 13 residues. J gave up 4 bases and V 3 bases, and 4 bases lay outside the gene matches. CDR3 residues: CAWRTGATYGYTF. Here the CDR3 DNA reads TGTGCCTGGAGGACAGGGGCGACCTATGGCTACACCTTC.

The rearrangement joins TRBV9 to TRBJ1-5, with TRBD1 as a possible D gene (5 bases). The germline CDR1 and CDR2 sequences are SGDLS and YYNGEE. The CDR3 loop spans 15 amino acids. Deletions cut 0 bases from V and 7 bases from J, with 14 bases between. The DNA of the CDR3 is TGTGCCAGCAGCGTAGAATCAGGGTTCAACCAGCCCCAGCATTTT. Amino acid sequence: CASSVESGFNQPQHF. Full variable domain (missing parts from reference TRBV9 and TRBJ1-5): DSGVTQTPKHLITATGQRVTLRCSPRSGDLSVYWYQQSLDQGLQFLIQYYNGEERAKGNILERFSAQQFPDLHSELNLSSLELGDSALYFCASSVESGFNQPQHFGDGTRLSIL.

The chain has TRBV3-1 (or the pseudogene TRBV3-2) and TRBJ2-2, with 7 bases fitting TRBD2. This CDR3 is 14 amino acids long. Germline V gene lookup returns CDR1 LGHDT and CDR2 YNNKEL (reference sequence). J gave up 7 bases and V 6 bases, and 8 bases lay outside the gene matches. The DNA for the CDR3 is TGTGCCAGCAGACTAGGCGGGAGTCGCGGGGAGCTGTTTTTT. Residues: CASRLGGSRGELFF.

This clone has only a few counts. The V gene is TRBV18, the J gene TRBJ2-7; 9 bases fit TRBD2. In germline, CDR1 is KGHSH, CDR2 LQKENI. With V trimmed by 3 bases and J by 0 bases, 3 bases remained unmatched. The CDR3 sequence is 15 residues long. Written as DNA, the CDR3 is TGTGCCAGCTCACCTCTAGCGGGACGCTCCTACGAGCAGTACTTC. Its translation: CASSPLAGRSYEQYF. Supplemented by reference TRBV18 and TRBJ2-7, the full variable domain reads NAGVMQNPRHLVRRRGQEARLRCSPMKGHSHVYWYRQLPEEGLKFMVYLQKENIIDESGMPKERFSAEFPKEGPSILRIQQVVRGDSAAYFCASSPLAGRSYEQYFGPGTRLTVT.

This clone was recorded only once. The chain links TRBV7-9 to TRBJ1-2; D not resolved. The CDR3 spans 13 residues. Trimming removed 2 bases at V and 8 bases at J, with 12 bases between. Germline V gene lookup returns CDR1 SEHNR and CDR2 FQNEAQ (reference sequence). The CDR3 region has the DNA TGTGCCAGCAGCTTAATAGGACTTGGGGGCTACACCTTC. It encodes CASSLIGLGGYTF.

This clone was seen a single time. J is TRBJ1-2 and V is TRBV5-1, with TRBD1 as a possible D gene (5 bases). The CDR3 contains 15 residues. Trimming cost V 4 bases and J 3 bases, with 16 bases left between them. Germline CDR1 reads SGHRS; CDR2 reads YFSETQ. CDR3: CASSREGAWYYGYTF. The DNA of the CDR3 is TGCGCCAGCAGCCGTGAAGGGGCGTGGTACTATGGCTACACCTTC.